Listed here are 22 T cell receptor beta chains from one sample, sequenced in a study of vaccination and CD4 T cells after COVID-19. Cultured CD4+ T cell DNA was sequenced using the Oncomine TCR Beta short-read assay. TCRdb reprocessed the PCR reads with MiXCR, giving one entry per CDR3 protein. The sample has roughly 14,000 distinct CDR3 sequences, around 45% seen once. Antigens for these TCRs are unknown. Treatment of the sample: approximately nine-day PBMC culture with coronavirus spike peptide pools or control peptides (ViraFEST assay). Sequenced sample: cultured CD4+ T cells from blood. Source of these receptors: a human donor with COVID-19.

This clonotype appeared a few times. The chain employs TRBV15 and TRBJ2-7; possibly TRBD2 for D (6 bases). Germline CDR1 reads LNHNV; CDR2 reads YYDKDF (reference sequence). The V gene lost 8 bases and the J gene lost 7 bases, with 24 bases spanning the gap. This CDR3 contains 15 residues. The CDR3 sequence is CATALGPGGSVEQYF. DNA of the CDR3: TGTGCCACCGCACTTGGTCCTGGGGGGTCGGTTGAGCAGTACTTC.

The table lists this clonotype with a few counts. This chain connects TRBV11-3 to TRBJ1-2; 8 bases are shared with TRBD1. There are 14 residues in the CDR3. Germline-derived CDR1 and CDR2 are SGHNT and YENEEA. Losses at the gene ends were 4 bases for V and 2 bases for J; bases not matched to a gene: 3. CDR3 amino acids: CASSYGTGNYGYTF. The CDR3 DNA reads TGTGCCAGCAGCTACGGGACAGGCAACTATGGCTACACCTTC.

This clonotype was seen a handful of times. The chain links TRBV6-1 to TRBJ2-7; 12 bases are a match to TRBD2. J gave up 1 base and V 6 bases, and 19 bases lay outside the gene matches. The CDR3 length is 20 residues. Germline values: CDR1 MNHNS, CDR2 SASEGT. Here the CDR3 reads CASRTLSASGGASSSYEQYF. For the CDR3, the DNA is TGTGCCAGCAGGACCTTGTCGGCTAGCGGGGGGGCCAGTTCATCCTACGAGCAGTACTTC.

The chain recombines TRBV12-3 or TRBV12-4 with TRBJ2-1, with D hard to call. V was cut by 3 bases and J by 0 bases, with 9 bases left in between. The CDR3 is 15 residues long. This CDR3 is CASSFLLSSYNEQFF. DNA of the CDR3: TGTGCCAGCAGTTTCCTTCTGAGCTCCTACAATGAGCAGTTCTTC.

The rearrangement uses TRBV25-1 and TRBJ2-3; 12 bases are a match to TRBD2. The CDR3 is 15 amino acids. J gave up 4 bases and V 4 bases, and 3 bases lay outside the gene matches. CDR1 MGHDK and CDR2 SYGVNS come from the germline V gene. CDR3 loop: CASSASGGAPDTQYF. The CDR3 DNA follows: TGTGCCAGCAGTGCTAGCGGGGGGGCCCCAGATACGCAGTATTTT.

The chain couples TRBV11-2 to TRBJ2-6; D gene uncertain. Trimming left V 1 base short and J 3 bases short, with 10 bases between. CDR3 length equals 16 residues. The germline CDR1 and CDR2 sequences are SGHAT and FQNNGV. CDR3 in DNA: TGTGCCAGCAGCTTAGCCCCGGGCGTTGGGGCCAACGTCCTGACTTTC. Translation gives CASSLAPGVGANVLTF. Combining the CDR3 with reference TRBV11-2 and TRBJ2-6 gives the whole variable domain EAGVAQSPRYKIIEKRQSVAFWCNPISGHATLYWYQQILGQGPKLLIQFQNNGVVDDSQLPKDRFSAERLKGVDSTLKIQPAKLEDSAVYLCASSLAPGVGANVLTFGAGSRLTVL.

The rearrangement links TRBV12-2 to TRBJ1-2; whether TRBD1, the table's D call, matches the DNA was not checked. TRBV12-2 is designated a pseudogene. The CDR3 totals 19 residues. This CDR3 is CASRFRFQTGLGANYGYTF. CDR3 DNA: TGTGCAAGTCGCTTCCGATTTCAGACAGGGTTGGGAGCTAACTATGGCTACACCTTC.

This clonotype has more than one count but fewer than ten. DNA of the CDR3: TGTGCCAGCAGCTTAAGAAGGGTGGACTGGACCTACAATGAGCAGTTCTTC. This gives the protein CASSLRRVDWTYNEQFF. The chain links TRBV7-2 to TRBJ2-1, with D possibly being TRBD2 (5 bases). Per germline, CDR1 SGHTA and CDR2 FQGNSA. CDR3 length equals 17 residues. V was shortened by 2 bases and J by 2 bases, with 16 bases between the two germline ends.

The CDR3 loop reads CASSSPRQGSSNQPQHF. CDR3 DNA sequence: TGTGCCAGCAGCTCTCCACGACAGGGGTCTAGCAATCAGCCCCAGCATTTT. The chain couples TRBV7-2 to TRBJ1-5, with 8 bases fitting TRBD1. The trim removed 4 bases at V and 0 bases at J, leaving 8 bases unmatched. Germline V lookup: CDR1 SGHTA, CDR2 FQGNSA. This CDR3 contains 17 residues.

The chain has TRBV20-1 and TRBJ1-6; TRBD1 aligns across 9 bases. Trimming at V came to 6 bases and at J to 1 base, leaving 16 bases not matched to a gene. CDR1 and CDR2 (germline): DFQATT, SNEGSKA (reference sequence). CDR3 length: 19 residues. The CDR3 DNA follows: TGCAGTGCCACACCTACCGGGACAGGGCCCGGATCCTATAATTCACCCCTCCACTTT. Encoded protein: CSATPTGTGPGSYNSPLHF.

This clonotype was picked up a small number of times. This sequence joins TRBV15 and TRBJ2-2, with 11 bases aligning to TRBD2. Germline CDR1 LNHNV, CDR2 YYDKDF (reference sequence). The V gene end was trimmed by 0 bases and the J gene end by 5 bases; junction bases not matched to a gene: 2. This CDR3 region has 16 residues. The CDR3 protein is CATSRELAGVTGELFF. CDR3 in DNA: TGTGCCACCAGCAGAGAACTAGCGGGGGTTACCGGGGAGCTGTTTTTT.

J is TRBJ2-4 and V is TRBV10-3; 9 bases are a match to TRBD1. Germline CDR1 and CDR2: ENHRY and SYGVKD. After removal of 9 bases from V and 8 bases from J, the junction contained 2 bases not matched to a gene. CDR3 size: 11 residues. CDR3 sequence: CAMGQGDIQYF. CDR3 DNA: TGTGCCATGGGACAGGGTGACATTCAGTACTTC.

This clonotype was picked up a small number of times. The genes are TRBV5-1 and TRBJ1-1; the D is unclear. Trimming shortened V by 0 bases and J by 1 base, and 7 bases separated the two germline ends. The CDR3 is made up of 14 amino acids. The V gene's germline CDR1 is SGHRS and CDR2 YFSETQ. CDR3 nucleotides: TGCGCCAGCAGCTTGGCGACGGCGAACACTGAAGCTTTCTTT. Translation: CASSLATANTEAFF.

The chain recombines TRBV11-3 with TRBJ1-4; TRBD1 agrees at 9 bases. The V segment lost 5 bases and the J segment 2 bases; nucleotides outside the gene matches: 3. This CDR3 has 15 residues. Per germline, CDR1 SGHNT and CDR2 YENEEA. CDR3 in amino acids: CASSLGTGTNEKLFF. CDR3 nucleotide sequence: TGTGCCAGCAGCCTAGGGACAGGGACTAATGAAAAACTGTTTTTT.

The chain carries TRBV28 and TRBJ2-3, with 7 bases that match TRBD1. With V trimmed by 7 bases and J by 2 bases, 6 bases remained unmatched. CDR1 is MDHEN, CDR2 SYDVKM, per germline. The CDR3 has 14 residues. The CDR3 DNA follows: TGTGCCAGCACAAAGGGACAGATCACAGATACGCAGTATTTT. Translating gives CASTKGQITDTQYF.

The chain employs TRBV28 and TRBJ2-2; the D call may be TRBD1 or TRBD2 (5 bases each). From germline, CDR1 is MDHEN and CDR2 SYDVKM. V lost 4 bases to trimming and J lost 1 base, with 13 bases between them. The CDR3 contains 16 residues. The CDR3 coding sequence is TGTGCCAGCAGTTCCGGGACGTCAAGGAACACCGGGGAGCTGTTTTTT. Its protein product is CASSSGTSRNTGELFF.

The V and J genes are TRBV5-1 and TRBJ1-5; D call uncertain. This CDR3 has 14 residues. CDR1 is SGHRS, CDR2 YFSETQ, per germline. Trimming left V 4 bases short and J 6 bases short, with 14 bases between. This chain's CDR3 is CASSLSGPGQPQHF. In nucleotides, the CDR3 is TGCGCCAGCAGCCTCAGCGGCCCCGGTCAGCCCCAGCATTTT.

The chain uses TRBV7-2 and TRBJ2-3, with 8 bases fitting TRBD2. The CDR3 is 15 amino acids. Trimming removed 1 base from V and 1 base from J; junction bases left unmatched: 1. Germline V CDR1 and CDR2: SGHTA, FQGNSA. The CDR3 coding sequence is TGTGCCAGCAGCTTAGGTAGCGGGGGCACAGATACGCAGTATTTT. It specifies CASSLGSGGTDTQYF.

For the CDR3, the DNA is TGCGCCAGCAGTGAGAAGGACTATGGCTACACCTTC. As protein: CASSEKDYGYTF. The V gene is TRBV10-2, the J gene TRBJ1-2; no clear D. The germline V and J ends were trimmed by 2 bases and 3 bases, with 4 bases remaining between them. This CDR3 region has 12 residues. The germline gives CDR1 WSHSY, CDR2 SAAADI.

This clonotype was recorded a few times. The chain is built from TRBV6-1 and TRBJ2-1; D may be TRBD2 (6 bases). Trimming removed 5 bases at V and 3 bases at J, with 14 bases between. CDR1 and CDR2 from the germline V gene are MNHNS and SASEGT. The CDR3 consists of 15 residues. CDR3: CASSTGTQRYNEQFF. The CDR3 DNA reads TGTGCCAGCAGTACCGGGACTCAGCGCTACAATGAGCAGTTCTTC.

This sequence joins TRBV2 and TRBJ2-5; possible D gene TRBD1, 5 bases. CDR3 size: 13 residues. V dropped 5 bases and J dropped 4 bases, with 11 bases sitting between them. Germline CDR1 reads SNHLY; CDR2 reads FYNNEI. CDR3 sequence reads: CASSPGRVETQYF. In nucleotides, the CDR3 is TGTGCCAGCAGTCCGGGCAGGGTAGAGACCCAGTACTTC. Supplemented by reference TRBV2 and TRBJ2-5, the full variable domain reads EPEVTQTPSHQVTQMGQEVILRCVPISNHLYFYWYRQILGQKVEFLVSFYNNEISEKSEIFDDQFSVERPDGSNFTLKIRSTKLEDSAMYFCASSPGRVETQYFGPGTRLLVL.

The DNA of the CDR3 is TGTGCCAGCAGCTTGGCAGAGGGTGGGGCCAACGTCCTGACTTTC. Its translation: CASSLAEGGANVLTF. The rearrangement uses TRBV5-4 and TRBJ2-6; a possible D gene is TRBD2 (5 bases). V lost 0 bases and J lost 3, with 7 bases in between. Germline assignment: CDR1 SGHNT and CDR2 YYREEE (reference sequence). The CDR3 sequence is 15 residues long.